Below, 32 T cell receptor beta chains from the same sample are listed, as sequenced in a study of cytotoxic CD8 clonotypes in ibrutinib-treated CLL. Sequencing was performed with immunoSEQ multiplex PCR; in TCRdb, only in-frame clones are kept and a portion is missing. Of around 250,000 clones in the sample, roughly 74% were seen once. The material was PBMCs, obtained after 24 months of ibrutinib treatment. The source of these receptors is a human donor with chronic lymphocytic leukemia.

The chain combines TRBV5-1 with TRBJ2-5; D perhaps matches TRBD2 (5 bases). Trimming shortened V by 7 bases and J by 2 bases, and 15 bases separated the two germline ends. CDR1 is SGHRS, CDR2 YFSETQ, per germline. This CDR3 contains 14 residues. The chain's CDR3 is CASWETGVQETQYF. CDR3 DNA sequence: TGCGCCAGCTGGGAGACCGGGGTGCAAGAGACCCAGTACTTC.

The chain employs TRBV7-8 and TRBJ1-6; D ambiguous. From germline, CDR1 is SGHVS and CDR2 FQNEAQ. The ends were cut back, 5 bases at V and 9 bases at J, with 8 bases in the middle. This CDR3 has 12 amino acids. CDR3 coding DNA: TGTGCCAGCAGCCGAGATTTTTCACCCCTCCACTTT. It specifies CASSRDFSPLHF.

In this sample, this clone turned up a few times. The chain couples TRBV29-1 to TRBJ2-7; D is unclear. The CDR3 contains 11 residues. The ends were cut back, 5 bases at V and 3 bases at J, with 8 bases in the middle. Germline V gives CDR1 SQVTM, CDR2 ANQGSEA. The chain's CDR3 is CSVSDLYEQYF. Written as DNA, the CDR3 is TGCAGCGTTTCAGACCTCTACGAGCAGTACTTC.

This chain connects TRBV2 to TRBJ1-1; TRBD1 aligns across 7 bases. The V and J ends lost 6 bases and 2 bases, in that order; junction bases with no gene match: 3. Germline CDR1 and CDR2: SNHLY and FYNNEI. This CDR3 spans 13 amino acids. CDR3 sequence: CASRGQRNTEAFF. DNA of the CDR3: TGTGCCAGCAGGGGACAGCGAAACACTGAAGCTTTCTTT.

The count of this clone is one. The chain joins TRBV6-1 to TRBJ1-1; the D is unclear. V was cut by 10 bases and J by 0 bases, with 12 bases left in between. Germline V gene sequence: CDR1 MNHNS, CDR2 SASEGT. The CDR3 has 13 amino acids. CDR3 in amino acids: CATGGVLNTEAFF. DNA of the CDR3: TGTGCCACCGGCGGCGTACTGAACACTGAAGCTTTCTTT.

The chain carries TRBV5-1 and TRBJ1-2; the D gene is possibly TRBD1 (6 bases). V shed 5 bases and J shed 3 bases, with 14 bases lying between them. The CDR3 length is 14 residues. The V gene's germline CDR1 is SGHRS and CDR2 YFSETQ. Here the CDR3 reads CASREGQIHYGYTF. The CDR3 coding sequence is TGCGCCAGCAGGGAAGGACAGATCCACTATGGCTACACCTTC.

V gene TRBV19 combines with J gene TRBJ1-4, with 7 bases aligning to TRBD1. J lost 0 bases, V lost 4 bases, and 11 bases had no gene match. The length of the CDR3 is 18 residues. Germline CDR1 LNHDA, CDR2 SQIVND (reference sequence). CDR3 protein: CASSTWTGDYATNEKLFF. The CDR3 nucleotides read TGTGCCAGTAGTACTTGGACAGGTGATTACGCAACTAATGAAAAACTGTTTTTT.

This chain joins TRBV6-1 and TRBJ1-5; 7 nucleotides match TRBD1. The CDR3 consists of 14 residues. Germline CDR1 reads MNHNS; CDR2 reads SASEGT. V dropped 3 bases and J dropped 7; count of bases not matched to a gene: 6. CDR3 in amino acids: CASSDGGGRQPQHF. The CDR3, as DNA: TGTGCCAGCAGTGACGGAGGGGGCCGGCAGCCCCAGCATTTT.

The chain has TRBV6-5 and TRBJ2-7, with TRBD2 identical over 14 bases. Per germline, CDR1 MNHEY and CDR2 SVGAGI. After removal of 7 bases from V and 9 bases from J, the junction contained 8 bases not matched to a gene. CDR3 length: 14 amino acids. CDR3 loop: CASKMGLAGEVQYF. DNA for the CDR3: TGTGCCAGCAAAATGGGACTAGCGGGAGAGGTGCAGTACTTC.

There are many counts of this clone. The gene calls are TRBV7-9 and TRBJ1-4, with D perhaps matching TRBD1 (6 bases). Germline V gives CDR1 SEHNR, CDR2 FQNEAQ (reference sequence). The V and J ends lost 8 bases and 5 bases respectively, with 12 bases between them. This CDR3 spans 13 amino acids. CDR3 protein: CASEPGTNEKLFF. CDR3 sequence (DNA): TGTGCCAGCGAGCCAGGGACAAATGAAAAACTGTTTTTT.

The chain employs TRBV29-1 and TRBJ2-3; 8 bases match TRBD2. CDR1 is SQVTM, CDR2 ANQGSEA, per germline. The V segment lost 7 bases and the J segment 8 bases; nucleotides outside the gene matches: 14. The CDR3 runs to 14 residues. Here the CDR3 DNA reads TGCAGCGCCGTCCGTGGACTAGCCGGAGCTACGCAGTATTTT. Its translation: CSAVRGLAGATQYF.

This chain connects TRBV30 to TRBJ2-3; TRBD2 matches 12 bases. Unmatched junction bases numbered 13, after V lost 6 bases and J lost 6 bases. The length of the CDR3 is 16 residues. From germline, CDR1 is GTSNPN and CDR2 SVGIG (reference sequence). Here the CDR3 reads CACKSLAGGLWDTQYF. DNA for the CDR3: TGTGCCTGCAAATCTCTAGCGGGAGGGCTCTGGGATACGCAGTATTTT.

The chain uses TRBV11-1 and TRBJ1-5; D ambiguous. CDR1 is SGHAT, CDR2 FQDESV, per germline (reference sequence). Trimming took 5 bases from V and 3 from J, leaving 8 bases between them. This CDR3 spans 13 amino acids. CDR3 in DNA: TGTGCCAGCAGCCGGGCTTCCAATCAGCCCCAGCATTTT. Amino acid sequence: CASSRASNQPQHF.

J is TRBJ1-2 and V is TRBV10-3; 7 bases match TRBD1. The germline CDR1 and CDR2 sequences are ENHRY and SYGVKD. The CDR3 totals 12 residues. V trimming: 7 bases; J trimming: 6 bases; junction bases outside the gene matches: 5. The CDR3 bases are TGTGCCATCAACAGGGGAATCAATGGCTACACCTTC. This translates into CAINRGINGYTF.

The chain combines TRBV7-2 with TRBJ2-5, with TRBD2 identical over 12 bases. Germline V gene data show CDR1 as SGHTA and CDR2 as FQGNSA. V dropped 4 bases and J dropped 1; count of bases not matched to a gene: 4. This CDR3 contains 16 residues. The CDR3 loop is CASSYGLAGLQETQYF. The CDR3 DNA reads TGTGCCAGCAGCTACGGACTAGCGGGACTCCAAGAGACCCAGTACTTC. The full variable domain, with the rest looked up from reference TRBV7-2 and TRBJ2-5, is GAGVSQSPSNKVTEKGKDVELRCDPISGHTALYWYRQSLGQGLEFLIYFQGNSAPDKSGLPSDRFSAERTGGSVSTLTIQRTQQEDSAVYLCASSYGLAGLQETQYFGPGTRLLVL.

The CDR3 DNA sequence: TGCGCCAGCAGCTTGGGCGGAAGGACAGATACGCAGTATTTT. It specifies CASSLGGRTDTQYF. The chain carries TRBV5-1 and TRBJ2-3; D gene ambiguous. The CDR3 contains 14 residues. V lost 0 bases and J 3 bases, leaving 8 bases between the germline ends. From germline, CDR1 is SGHRS and CDR2 YFSETQ.

The chain couples TRBV7-9 to TRBJ2-7, with D unresolved. V was pared by 1 base and J by 5 bases, with 12 bases between. Germline loops: CDR1 SEHNR, CDR2 FQNEAQ (reference sequence). The length of the CDR3 is 14 residues. The CDR3 sequence: CASSLGTKIDEQYF. The CDR3 nucleotides read TGTGCCAGCAGCTTAGGCACAAAAATCGACGAGCAGTACTTC.

The chain joins TRBV2 to TRBJ2-7; 11 bases are a match to TRBD1. V shed 5 bases and J 4 bases; nucleotides not matched to a gene: 4. Germline V gives CDR1 SNHLY, CDR2 FYNNEI. This CDR3 has 14 amino acids. CDR3 nucleotide sequence: TGTGCCAGCAGTACCGGGACAGGGGGTTACGAGCAGTACTTC. Its protein product is CASSTGTGGYEQYF.

This clone has a single count. In nucleotides, the CDR3 is TGCGCCAGCAGCCCCCCGACTAGTGGGAGGGCCGACGAGCAGTACTTC. Protein sequence: CASSPPTSGRADEQYF. This chain links TRBV5-1 with TRBJ2-7, with 7 bases lining up with TRBD2. CDR1 and CDR2 (germline): SGHRS, YFSETQ. Trimming cost V 4 bases and J 5 bases; bases outside gene matches: 15. The CDR3 length is 16 residues.

The chain carries TRBV7-9 and TRBJ2-2, with 11 nucleotides matching TRBD1. Losses at the gene ends were 1 base for V and 7 bases for J; bases not matched to a gene: 11. This CDR3 spans 18 amino acids. The V gene's germline CDR1 is SEHNR and CDR2 FQNEAQ (reference sequence). CDR3 region: CASSLGLSDRGLFGELFF. CDR3 in DNA: TGTGCCAGCAGCTTAGGACTTTCGGACAGGGGGCTGTTCGGGGAGCTGTTTTTT.

For this clone: In the same sample, other DNA sequences code for this CDR3. The gene calls are TRBV28 and TRBJ2-7; no reliable D call. Germline V gives CDR1 MDHEN, CDR2 SYDVKM. The CDR3 is 12 residues long. Between the trimmed V and J ends, which lost 4 bases and 1 base, there was a span of 5 bases. DNA of the CDR3: TGTGCCAGCAGTTCCAGTTCCTACGAGCAGTACTTC. Protein product: CASSSSSYEQYF.

The V gene is TRBV2, the J gene TRBJ1-1; 7 positions match TRBD1. Germline-derived CDR1 and CDR2 are SNHLY and FYNNEI. This CDR3 has 16 residues. V shed 1 base, J shed 4 bases, and the junction held 9 bases outside the gene matches. CDR3 sequence: CASSEVGRGGFTEAFF. The DNA for the CDR3 is TGTGCCAGCAGTGAAGTTGGCAGGGGGGGTTTCACTGAAGCTTTCTTT. Based on the CDR3 plus reference TRBV2 and TRBJ1-1, the full variable domain is EPEVTQTPSHQVTQMGQEVILRCVPISNHLYFYWYRQILGQKVEFLVSFYNNEISEKSEIFDDQFSVERPDGSNFTLKIRSTKLEDSAMYFCASSEVGRGGFTEAFFGQGTRLTVV.

The rearrangement uses TRBV6-5 and TRBJ1-2; D remains unclear. This CDR3 comprises 13 residues. V gave up 6 bases and J gave up 2 bases, with 10 bases separating them. Germline V gene sequence: CDR1 MNHEY, CDR2 SVGAGI. Written as DNA, the CDR3 is TGTGCCAGCAGGCCAGCGCGGAACTATGGCTACACCTTC. Translation gives CASRPARNYGYTF.

This sequence joins TRBV5-4 and TRBJ1-4; possibly TRBD1 for D (6 bases). CDR1 and CDR2 (germline): SGHNT, YYREEE (reference sequence). The CDR3 loop spans 13 amino acids. Trimming removed 4 bases at V and 10 bases at J, with 14 bases between. DNA of the CDR3: TGTGCCAGCAGCCTGGAACAGGGAAGAAAACTGTTTTTT. The encoded protein is CASSLEQGRKLFF.

This sequence joins TRBV5-1 and TRBJ2-5; D is unresolved. Germline V gene data show CDR1 as SGHRS and CDR2 as YFSETQ. Deletions cut 4 bases from V and 3 bases from J, with 7 bases between. This CDR3 is 12 amino acids long. The CDR3 DNA is TGCGCCAGCAGCAGGTCTGAAGAGACCCAGTACTTC. Amino acid sequence: CASSRSEETQYF.

The genes are TRBV19 and TRBJ2-1, with 9 bases that match TRBD1. The CDR3 extends over 14 amino acids. The junction had 6 bases not matched to a gene; V was cut back by 4 bases and J by 8 bases. CDR1 and CDR2 (germline): LNHDA, SQIVND (reference sequence). CDR3 sequence (DNA): TGTGCCAGTAGTACGCGGGACAGGGCCTATGAGCAGTTCTTC. Translation: CASSTRDRAYEQFF.

V is TRBV29-1 and J is TRBJ1-2; no reliable D call. This CDR3 spans 14 amino acids. The germline gives CDR1 SQVTM, CDR2 ANQGSEA. Trimming pared 2 bases from V and 9 bases from J, leaving 19 bases between. The CDR3 region is CSVEITRVGGSYTF. The DNA for the CDR3 is TGCAGCGTTGAAATCACCCGGGTTGGAGGAAGCTACACCTTC.

This clone was recorded a few times. The chain recombines TRBV27 with TRBJ2-7, with D tentatively TRBD1 (6 bases). From germline, CDR1 is MNHEY and CDR2 SMNVEV (reference sequence). V was clipped by 7 bases and J by 5 bases, with 15 bases between them. This CDR3 comprises 13 residues. CDR3 sequence: CASTTDRLHEQYF. In nucleotides, the CDR3 is TGTGCCAGCACAACCGACAGGCTGCACGAGCAGTACTTC.

The chain combines TRBV2 with TRBJ2-7; possible D gene TRBD2, 5 bases. CDR1 and CDR2 from the germline V gene are SNHLY and FYNNEI. Trimming removed 3 bases from V and 5 bases from J, with 11 bases in between. The CDR3 consists of 13 residues. In DNA form, the CDR3 reads TGTGCCAGCAGTGACTCGGGATTGGACGAGCAGTACTTC. This encodes CASSDSGLDEQYF.

The chain has TRBV6-6 and TRBJ2-1; TRBD1 aligns across 8 bases. The germline V gene encodes CDR1 MNHNY and CDR2 SVGAGI (reference sequence). The CDR3 covers 15 residues. Trimming at V came to 4 bases and at J to 4 bases, leaving 6 bases not matched to a gene. CDR3 DNA: TGTGCCAGCAGTTCTGGGCAGGGGGCATACAATGAGCAGTTCTTC. Protein: CASSSGQGAYNEQFF.

V gene TRBV11-2 combines with J gene TRBJ2-7, with D uncertain. CDR3 length: 11 amino acids. Germline CDR1 is SGHAT and CDR2 is FQNNGV. V lost 5 bases and J lost 7, with 9 bases in between. This CDR3 is CASSAVVEQYF. CDR3 bases: TGTGCCAGCAGCGCCGTGGTGGAGCAGTACTTC.

The rearrangement uses TRBV6-5 and TRBJ2-1; D possibly uses TRBD1 or TRBD2 (5 bases each). CDR3 length equals 15 residues. Germline V gene data show CDR1 as MNHEY and CDR2 as SVGAGI. Trimming took off 2 bases at V and 5 bases at J, with 13 bases between the two ends. The CDR3 DNA follows: TGTGCCAGCAGTTACGGGGGAGCAGGTAACAATGAGCAGTTCTTC. It specifies CASSYGGAGNNEQFF.